A single sample gave rise to the 8 T cell receptor beta chains below, sequenced in a study of vaccination and CD4 T cells after COVID-19. Their antigens remain unidentified. As to treatment: roughly ten-day PBMC culture with coronavirus spike peptide pools or control peptides (ViraFEST assay). An unexposed donor provided the CD4+ T cells, which were collected before the COVID-19 pandemic (2011-2018). CD4+ T cells that had been cultured provided DNA sequenced with the Oncomine TCR Beta short-read assay. One entry per CDR3 protein, called by TCRdb with MiXCR from the PCR reads. The sample includes about 9,800 distinct CDR3 sequences, more than 35% of them seen just once. The sample consisted of CD4+ T cells from blood, cultured in vitro. The receptor source for this set is a human donor in good health.

The chain joins TRBV7-9 to TRBJ2-1; D call uncertain. The V and J ends lost 1 base and 0 bases respectively, with 7 bases between them. This CDR3 spans 15 amino acids. Germline V gives CDR1 SEHNR, CDR2 FQNEAQ (reference sequence). The CDR3 nucleotides are TGTGCCAGCAGCTTAGGGACCCCCTCCTACAATGAGCAGTTCTTC. It is translated as CASSLGTPSYNEQFF.

This clonotype appeared a single time. The chain combines TRBV30 with TRBJ1-5, with 10 bases matching TRBD1. CDR1 and CDR2 (germline): GTSNPN, SVGIG (reference sequence). V was pared by 3 bases and J by 3 bases, with 5 bases of the junction left unmatched. The CDR3 has 15 residues. This CDR3 reads CAWSIRQGANQPQHF. In nucleotides, the CDR3 is TGTGCCTGGAGCATCCGACAGGGGGCCAATCAGCCCCAGCATTTT.

This clonotype was found a few times. This rearrangement joins TRBV20-1 to TRBJ1-2; 11 nucleotides align to TRBD1. Germline values: CDR1 DFQATT, CDR2 SNEGSKA (reference sequence). The CDR3 runs 14 residues. Trimming removed 1 base from V and 7 bases from J; junction bases left unmatched: 5. CDR3: CSARVAGTGGGYTF. The CDR3 DNA reads TGCAGTGCTAGAGTGGCGGGGACAGGGGGTGGCTACACCTTC.

This clonotype was seen a single time. A much larger clone sits a single nucleotide away, making a read error possible. Because the CDR3 is missing its conserved closing phenylalanine or tryptophan, this is likely a read error. V usage is TRBV6-1 and J usage is TRBJ1-2; 7 positions match TRBD1. The length of the CDR3 is 12 residues. Losses at the gene ends were 5 bases for V and 6 bases for J; bases not matched to a gene: 3. CDR1 and CDR2 from the germline V gene are MNHNS and SASEGT. The CDR3 nucleotides are TGTGCCAGCAGTCGGCAGGGGGATGGCTACACCATC. Protein product: CASSRQGDGYTI.

This clonotype was seen only a few times. This chain links TRBV7-8 with TRBJ2-1, with D unresolved. V was clipped by 5 bases and J by 5 bases, with 7 bases between them. The CDR3 runs 12 residues. Germline V lookup: CDR1 SGHVS, CDR2 FQNEAQ. The CDR3 DNA reads as TGTGCCAGCAGCCCGAGCCACAATGAGCAGTTCTTC. The encoded protein is CASSPSHNEQFF.

This chain connects TRBV6-5 to TRBJ2-1; TRBD2 agrees at 8 bases. The J segment lost 7 bases and the V segment lost 0 bases, leaving 5 bases of the junction unmatched. The CDR3 covers 15 residues. Germline V lookup: CDR1 MNHEY, CDR2 SVGAGI. Written as DNA, the CDR3 is TGTGCCAGCAGTTACTCCAGCGGGGGTTTAAATGAGCAGTTCTTC. Its translation is CASSYSSGGLNEQFF.

This clonotype was seen only a few times. This chain connects TRBV19 to TRBJ1-5, with D perhaps TRBD1 (6 bases). V shed 4 bases and J shed 6 bases, with 7 bases lying between them. CDR3 length equals 12 residues. Germline V gene lookup returns CDR1 LNHDA and CDR2 SQIVND (reference sequence). CDR3 residues: CASSTGAQPQHF. The CDR3 DNA sequence: TGTGCCAGTAGTACAGGGGCTCAGCCCCAGCATTTT.

The chain uses TRBV12-1 and TRBJ2-2. TRBV12-1 is tagged as a pseudogene. The CDR3 is 14 amino acids. CDR3 bases: TGTGCCAGCAGCCTTAGCCTAGGCACCGGGGAGCTGTTTTTT. Translation: CASSLSLGTGELFF.